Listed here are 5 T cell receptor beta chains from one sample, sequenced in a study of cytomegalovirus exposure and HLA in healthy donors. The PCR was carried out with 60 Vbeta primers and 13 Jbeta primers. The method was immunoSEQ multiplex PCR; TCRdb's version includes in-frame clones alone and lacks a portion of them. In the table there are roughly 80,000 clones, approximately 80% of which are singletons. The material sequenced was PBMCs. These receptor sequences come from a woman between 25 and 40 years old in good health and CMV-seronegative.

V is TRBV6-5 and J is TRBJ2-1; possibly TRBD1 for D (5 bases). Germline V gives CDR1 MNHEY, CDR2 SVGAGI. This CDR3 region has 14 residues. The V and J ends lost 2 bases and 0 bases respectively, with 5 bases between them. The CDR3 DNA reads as TGTGCCAGCAGTTACGACAGCTCCTACAATGAGCAGTTCTTC. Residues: CASSYDSSYNEQFF.

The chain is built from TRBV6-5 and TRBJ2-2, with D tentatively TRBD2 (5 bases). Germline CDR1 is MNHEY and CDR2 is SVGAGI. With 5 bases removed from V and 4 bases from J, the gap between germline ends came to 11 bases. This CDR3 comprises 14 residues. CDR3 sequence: CASSTLDTTGELFF. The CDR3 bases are TGTGCCAGCAGTACACTAGATACCACCGGGGAGCTGTTTTTT.

The CDR3 loop reads CASSPVQLRGEQYF. CDR3 DNA sequence: TGTGCCAGCAGCCCCGTCCAGCTCCGGGGCGAGCAGTACTTC. This chain links TRBV7-2 with TRBJ2-7, with D perhaps matching TRBD2 (5 bases). Germline CDR1 reads SGHTA; CDR2 reads FQGNSA. The length of the CDR3 is 14 residues. The V gene lost 5 bases and the J gene lost 6 bases, with 17 bases spanning the gap.

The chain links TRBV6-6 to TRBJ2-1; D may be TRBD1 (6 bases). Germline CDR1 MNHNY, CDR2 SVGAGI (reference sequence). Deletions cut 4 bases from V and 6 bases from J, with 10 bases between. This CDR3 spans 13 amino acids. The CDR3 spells CASSSIGGNEQFF. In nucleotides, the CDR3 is TGTGCCAGCAGTTCCATAGGGGGCAATGAGCAGTTCTTC.

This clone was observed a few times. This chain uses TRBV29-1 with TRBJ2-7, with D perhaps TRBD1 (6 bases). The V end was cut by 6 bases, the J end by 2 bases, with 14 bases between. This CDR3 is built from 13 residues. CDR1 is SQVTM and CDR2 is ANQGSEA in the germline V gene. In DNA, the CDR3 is TGCAGCGTGCAGGGGCAAGCGGCCTACGAGCAGTACTTC. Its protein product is CSVQGQAAYEQYF.